The next 5 T cell receptor beta chains were all read from a single sample in a study of radiotherapy plus CTLA-4 blockade in lung cancer. Some clones are missing from TCRdb's copy, which holds only in-frame ones; the method was immunoSEQ multiplex PCR. The table includes roughly 110,000 clones, around 85% detected once. Specimen: peripheral blood, collected from a patient treated with radiotherapy plus ipilimumab. Receptors originate from a human donor with non-small cell lung cancer that progressed on radiotherapy plus ipilimumab. Some clones in this sample may be carry-over from other donors' samples.

The chain has TRBV10-3 and TRBJ1-2; TRBD1 matches at 7 bases. This CDR3 spans 14 amino acids. The trim removed 4 bases at V and 8 bases at J, leaving 10 bases unmatched. Germline CDR1 and CDR2: ENHRY and SYGVKD. The DNA for the CDR3 is TGTGCCATCAGTGCCGGACAGGCATCAGGCGGCTACACCTTC. Protein sequence: CAISAGQASGGYTF.

As to this clone: The same CDR3 can be traced to other DNA sequences in this sample. The V gene is TRBV19, the J gene TRBJ1-1; maybe TRBD1 (5 bases). The germline CDR1 and CDR2 sequences are LNHDA and SQIVND (reference sequence). Trimming cost V 8 bases and J 3 bases, with 31 bases left between them. CDR3 length equals 19 residues. This CDR3 reads CASSNHKATGIASDTEAFF. CDR3 coding DNA: TGTGCCAGTTCGAACCACAAGGCAACAGGAATAGCGTCGGACACTGAAGCTTTCTTT.

This sequence joins TRBV4-2 and TRBJ1-1; D call uncertain. Germline CDR1 is LGHNA and CDR2 is YNFKEQ. The CDR3 sequence is 14 residues long. Trimming cost V 1 base and J 2 bases, with 8 bases left between them. The CDR3 coding sequence is TGTGCCAGCAGCCAAGGTCCGGGAAACACTGAAGCTTTCTTT. It yields the protein CASSQGPGNTEAFF.

In DNA, the CDR3 is TGTGCCAGCAGCTCCATAGGAGGACAGGGTGTGAACGAGCAGTACTTC. Its translation: CASSSIGGQGVNEQYF. The chain uses TRBV7-8 and TRBJ2-7; TRBD1 agrees at 8 bases. Germline V lookup: CDR1 SGHVS, CDR2 FQNEAQ. With 4 bases clipped from V and 5 bases from J, the junction kept 13 bases outside the gene matches. The CDR3 is 16 amino acids.

CDR3 sequence reads: CASSTYRESTEAFF. CDR3 DNA: TGTGCCAGCAGCACCTACAGGGAATCCACTGAAGCTTTCTTT. The chain uses TRBV7-2 and TRBJ1-1, with TRBD1 as a possible D gene (6 bases). Deletions cut 5 bases from V and 4 bases from J, with 14 bases between. The CDR3 loop spans 14 amino acids. Germline V gene lookup returns CDR1 SGHTA and CDR2 FQGNSA.